This is a list of T cell receptor beta chains from one sample in a study of vaccination effects on CD4 cells after COVID-19. TCRdb's copy holds only in-frame clones and misses some; the assay was immunoSEQ multiplex PCR. This table has about 17,000 clones, around 80% appearing once. Their target antigens are unknown. The starting material was CD4+ T cells from PBMCs cultured with SARS-CoV-2 spike peptides, obtained after COVID-19 vaccination. The receptors stem from a human donor who had a prior SARS-CoV-2 infection. Both conserved end residues are part of each CDR3. A D gene is named only where the DNA matches it firmly. Some rows have no size entry. The others give once, few or many, or a class for an expanded clone.

j_gene: TRBJ2-3; d_gene: -; v_gene: TRBV9; abundance: -; CDR3nt: TGTGCCAGCAGCGCTAGCACAGATACGCAGTATTTT; CDR3aa: CASSASTDTQYF
j_gene: TRBJ1-1; d_gene: -; v_gene: TRBV9; abundance: few; CDR3nt: TGTGCCAGCAGCGTAATGTCGGACAGTCACACTGAAGCTTTCTTT; CDR3aa: CASSVMSDSHTEAFF
j_gene: TRBJ2-7; d_gene: -; v_gene: TRBV5-6; abundance: few; CDR3nt: TGTGCCAGCAGTGCACCGGGACGCCCTTCCTACGAGCAGTACTTC; CDR3aa: CASSAPGRPSYEQYF
j_gene: TRBJ2-7; d_gene: TRBD1; v_gene: TRBV13; abundance: -; CDR3nt: TGTGCCAGCAGCGCACGACAGGGGAGCTCCTACGAGCAGTACTTC; CDR3aa: CASSARQGSSYEQYF
j_gene: TRBJ1-2; d_gene: -; v_gene: TRBV9; abundance: few; CDR3nt: TGTGCCAGCAGCCCCCGGACGGGCTATGGCTACACCTTC; CDR3aa: CASSPRTGYGYTF
j_gene: TRBJ2-7; d_gene: -; v_gene: TRBV4-1; abundance: -; CDR3nt: TGCGCCAGCAGCCAAGTTCTGCTAGCCCCCTACGAGCAGTACTTC; CDR3aa: CASSQVLLAPYEQYF
j_gene: TRBJ2-2; d_gene: -; v_gene: TRBV5-4; abundance: -; CDR3nt: TGTGCCAGCAGCTCCTACACCGGGGAGCTGTTTTTT; CDR3aa: CASSSYTGELFF
j_gene: TRBJ1-2; d_gene: -; v_gene: TRBV18; abundance: -; CDR3nt: TGTGCCAGCTCACCAGACTCTAACTATGGCTACACCTTC; CDR3aa: CASSPDSNYGYTF
j_gene: TRBJ1-1; d_gene: -; v_gene: TRBV27; abundance: -; CDR3nt: TGTGCCAGCAGGCTCTTGCAGACGAACACTGAAGCTTTCTTT; CDR3aa: CASRLLQTNTEAFF
j_gene: TRBJ1-5; d_gene: -; v_gene: TRBV3-1/TRBV3-2; abundance: -; CDR3nt: TGTGCCAGCAGCCAAGGTTGGGGGGGCGGCGATCAGCCCCAGCATTTT; CDR3aa: CASSQGWGGGDQPQHF
j_gene: TRBJ2-2; d_gene: TRBD1; v_gene: TRBV5-4; abundance: -; CDR3nt: TGTGCCAGCAGCTCAGCAGGGGGCAACACCGGGGAGCTGTTTTTT; CDR3aa: CASSSAGGNTGELFF
j_gene: TRBJ2-3; d_gene: TRBD2; v_gene: TRBV18; abundance: -; CDR3nt: TGTGCCAGCTCACCATCCGGTCGCGGGAGGACGCTCAGCACAGATACGCAGTATTTT; CDR3aa: CASSPSGRGRTLSTDTQYF
j_gene: TRBJ2-3; d_gene: TRBD2; v_gene: TRBV19; abundance: -; CDR3nt: TGTGCCAGTAAACGGGGACTAGTGACGGATACGCAGTATTTT; CDR3aa: CASKRGLVTDTQYF
j_gene: TRBJ1-1; d_gene: -; v_gene: TRBV19; abundance: -; CDR3nt: TGTGCCAGTAGCAATGGGATAAGGGGCACTGAAGCTTTCTTT; CDR3aa: CASSNGIRGTEAFF
j_gene: TRBJ2-1; d_gene: -; v_gene: TRBV5-1; abundance: once; CDR3nt: TGCGCCAGCAGCGTACAGGGCGTCTCCTACAATGAGCAGTTCTTC; CDR3aa: CASSVQGVSYNEQFF
j_gene: TRBJ2-3; d_gene: -; v_gene: TRBV2; abundance: -; CDR3nt: TGTGCCAGCAGTGCCGAAAAAGATACGCAGTATTTT; CDR3aa: CASSAEKDTQYF
j_gene: TRBJ2-6; d_gene: -; v_gene: TRBV5-4; abundance: -; CDR3nt: TGTGCCAGCAGCTTGGCAATCCGGCCTGGGGCCAACGTCCTGACTTTC; CDR3aa: CASSLAIRPGANVLTF
j_gene: TRBJ1-3; d_gene: -; v_gene: TRBV9; abundance: -; CDR3nt: TGTGCCAGCAGCGTAGGATGGGGGTCCTTCGGTGGAAACACCATATATTTT; CDR3aa: CASSVGWGSFGGNTIYF
j_gene: TRBJ1-2; d_gene: -; v_gene: TRBV6-5; abundance: -; CDR3nt: TGTGCCAGCAGTTACGGGGTGGACTATGGCTACACCTTC; CDR3aa: CASSYGVDYGYTF
j_gene: TRBJ2-6; d_gene: -; v_gene: TRBV18; abundance: -; CDR3nt: TGTGCCAGCTCAGCCTACTCTGGGGCCAACGTCCTGACTTTC; CDR3aa: CASSAYSGANVLTF
j_gene: TRBJ2-7; d_gene: TRBD2; v_gene: TRBV4-2; abundance: -; CDR3nt: TGTGCCAGCAGCCCCCTCGCAGCGGGAGGGCCCTCCTACGAGCAGTACTTC; CDR3aa: CASSPLAAGGPSYEQYF
j_gene: TRBJ2-1; d_gene: TRBD2; v_gene: TRBV7-2; abundance: few; CDR3nt: TGTGCCAGCAGCTCGGAGCGGGGGCCCTACAATGAGCAGTTCTTC; CDR3aa: CASSSERGPYNEQFF
j_gene: TRBJ2-1; d_gene: TRBD1; v_gene: TRBV2; abundance: -; CDR3nt: TGTGCCAGCTCTACGACAGGGGGTCACAATGAGCAGTTCTTC; CDR3aa: CASSTTGGHNEQFF
j_gene: TRBJ1-4; d_gene: -; v_gene: TRBV7-9; abundance: -; CDR3nt: TGTGCCAGCAGCTTAGGGGTAGGCGATGAAAAACTGTTTTTT; CDR3aa: CASSLGVGDEKLFF
j_gene: TRBJ2-2; d_gene: -; v_gene: TRBV19; abundance: -; CDR3nt: TGTGCCAGCTCGAGGCAACCAAACACCGGGGAGCTGTTTTTT; CDR3aa: CASSRQPNTGELFF
j_gene: TRBJ1-2; d_gene: -; v_gene: TRBV5-8; abundance: -; CDR3nt: TGTGCCAGCAGCTTGGGGTTAGGGACTAACTATGGCTACACCTTC; CDR3aa: CASSLGLGTNYGYTF
j_gene: TRBJ2-1; d_gene: -; v_gene: TRBV16; abundance: -; CDR3nt: TGTGCCAGCAGCGGGACGGGGTTCGGGTTAAATGAGCAGTTCTTC; CDR3aa: CASSGTGFGLNEQFF
j_gene: TRBJ1-2; d_gene: -; v_gene: TRBV6-5; abundance: once; CDR3nt: TGTGCCAGCAGTTACTTCGCGGGAGGTGGCTACACCTTC; CDR3aa: CASSYFAGGGYTF
j_gene: TRBJ2-6; d_gene: -; v_gene: TRBV5-1; abundance: -; CDR3nt: TGCGCCAGCAGCTTGGGCAACTCTGGGGCCAACGTCCTGACTTTC; CDR3aa: CASSLGNSGANVLTF
j_gene: TRBJ1-2; d_gene: -; v_gene: TRBV19; abundance: -; CDR3nt: TGTGCCAGTAGTCAACCGGGACACCGCTATGGCTACACCTTC; CDR3aa: CASSQPGHRYGYTF
j_gene: TRBJ1-1; d_gene: -; v_gene: TRBV6-6; abundance: -; CDR3nt: TGTGCCAGCAGTTCGGGGTCAGGTAACACTGAAGCTTTCTTT; CDR3aa: CASSSGSGNTEAFF
j_gene: TRBJ2-6; d_gene: TRBD1; v_gene: TRBV24-1; abundance: -; CDR3nt: TGTGCCACCAGTGATCCAGGGGGCCTGGGGTCTGGGGCCAACGTCCTGACTTTC; CDR3aa: CATSDPGGLGSGANVLTF
j_gene: TRBJ2-7; d_gene: -; v_gene: TRBV4-3; abundance: -; CDR3nt: TGCGCCAGCAGCCAAGATGGGACACCCTCCTACGAGCAGTACTTC; CDR3aa: CASSQDGTPSYEQYF
j_gene: TRBJ1-1; d_gene: -; v_gene: TRBV7-2; abundance: -; CDR3nt: TGTGCCAGCAGCTTTGTCTTGAACACTGAAGCTTTCTTT; CDR3aa: CASSFVLNTEAFF
j_gene: TRBJ1-2; d_gene: -; v_gene: TRBV7-2; abundance: -; CDR3nt: TGTGCCAGCAGCTTAGACGACAGGCTGCTATACTTC; CDR3aa: CASSLDDRLLYF
j_gene: TRBJ2-7; d_gene: TRBD1; v_gene: TRBV28; abundance: -; CDR3nt: TGTGCCAGCACCCCCGGGACAGGGGTCTCCTACGAGCAGTACTTC; CDR3aa: CASTPGTGVSYEQYF
j_gene: TRBJ2-1; d_gene: TRBD2; v_gene: TRBV30; abundance: -; CDR3nt: TGTGCCTGGAATATTGGGGCGGGAGGGGGCGCCAATGAGCAGTTCTTC; CDR3aa: CAWNIGAGGGANEQFF
j_gene: TRBJ1-2; d_gene: -; v_gene: TRBV15; abundance: -; CDR3nt: TGTGCCACCAGCAGAGAATACGGAGCTAACTATGGCTACACCTTC; CDR3aa: CATSREYGANYGYTF
j_gene: TRBJ2-3; d_gene: -; v_gene: TRBV3-1/TRBV3-2; abundance: few; CDR3nt: TGTGCCAGCAGTCTATTCCCCGATACGCAGTATTTT; CDR3aa: CASSLFPDTQYF
j_gene: TRBJ1-5; d_gene: -; v_gene: TRBV18; abundance: -; CDR3nt: TGTGCCAGCTCCCCCGCAGGGTTTCTTCGACCCCAGCATTTT; CDR3aa: CASSPAGFLRPQHF
j_gene: TRBJ1-2; d_gene: -; v_gene: TRBV20-1; abundance: -; CDR3nt: TGCAGCGCGGCGGGGGGCTATGGCTACACCTTC; CDR3aa: CSAAGGYGYTF
j_gene: TRBJ2-7; d_gene: TRBD2; v_gene: TRBV7-9; abundance: few; CDR3nt: TGTGCCAGCAGCTTAGAGTTCGGCGGGAGGGCGAGCTCCTACGAGCAGTACTTC; CDR3aa: CASSLEFGGRASSYEQYF
j_gene: TRBJ1-2; d_gene: TRBD1; v_gene: TRBV6-1; abundance: few; CDR3nt: TGTGCCAGCAGCCCAACAGGGGGCGTAGGCTACACCTTC; CDR3aa: CASSPTGGVGYTF
j_gene: TRBJ1-4; d_gene: TRBD1; v_gene: TRBV2; abundance: once; CDR3nt: TGTGCCAGCAAACGGCTGACAGGGTCAGGTGAAAAACTGTTTTTT; CDR3aa: CASKRLTGSGEKLFF
j_gene: TRBJ2-5; d_gene: -; v_gene: TRBV4-3; abundance: -; CDR3nt: TGCGCCAGCAGCCAAGATAAGGGCACCTGGGGAGAGACCCAGTACTTC; CDR3aa: CASSQDKGTWGETQYF
j_gene: TRBJ1-1; d_gene: -; v_gene: TRBV29-1; abundance: -; CDR3nt: TGCAGCGTTGTCGGAGGTTGGGGGATGAACACTGAAGCTTTCTTT; CDR3aa: CSVVGGWGMNTEAFF
j_gene: TRBJ2-2; d_gene: TRBD2; v_gene: TRBV18; abundance: -; CDR3nt: TGTGCCAGCTCACCCTCTAGCGGAGGGAATTCCGGCAGGGAGCTGTTTTTT; CDR3aa: CASSPSSGGNSGRELFF
j_gene: TRBJ2-3; d_gene: -; v_gene: TRBV11-1; abundance: medium-sized; CDR3nt: TGTGCCAGCACACGTCAGGTGGGAGGCACAGATACGCAGTATTTT; CDR3aa: CASTRQVGGTDTQYF
j_gene: TRBJ2-7; d_gene: TRBD1; v_gene: TRBV6-4; abundance: few; CDR3nt: TGTGCCCGGGTCTGGACAGGTTCTGAAGAGCAGTACTTC; CDR3aa: CARVWTGSEEQYF
j_gene: TRBJ2-3; d_gene: TRBD2; v_gene: TRBV5-1; abundance: -; CDR3nt: TGCGCCAGCAGCCCCCGCGGTGTAGCGGGGGGAACAGATACGCAGTATTTT; CDR3aa: CASSPRGVAGGTDTQYF
j_gene: TRBJ2-7; d_gene: -; v_gene: TRBV6-5; abundance: -; CDR3nt: TGTGCCAGCAGTTGGGTTGGGGCGGGCGGAGGTGAGCAGTACTTC; CDR3aa: CASSWVGAGGGEQYF
j_gene: TRBJ1-1; d_gene: -; v_gene: TRBV7-2; abundance: -; CDR3nt: TGTGCCAGCAGCCCCGGATCGCGGGACACTGAAGCTTTCTTT; CDR3aa: CASSPGSRDTEAFF
j_gene: TRBJ2-2; d_gene: -; v_gene: TRBV6-4; abundance: -; CDR3nt: TGTGCCAGCAGTGAATGGGTGAACACCGGGGAGCTGTTTTTT; CDR3aa: CASSEWVNTGELFF
j_gene: TRBJ2-7; d_gene: -; v_gene: TRBV19; abundance: -; CDR3nt: TGTGCCAGTAGCGCCCAAGTTGGCGAGCAGTACTTC; CDR3aa: CASSAQVGEQYF
j_gene: TRBJ2-1; d_gene: -; v_gene: TRBV5-6; abundance: few; CDR3nt: TGTGCCAGCAGCTTCTACCATGAGCAGTTCTTC; CDR3aa: CASSFYHEQFF
j_gene: TRBJ1-1; d_gene: TRBD1; v_gene: TRBV2; abundance: -; CDR3nt: TGTGCCAGCAGTTACAGGGGGAACACTGAAGCTTTCTTT; CDR3aa: CASSYRGNTEAFF
j_gene: TRBJ2-7; d_gene: -; v_gene: TRBV19; abundance: -; CDR3nt: TGTGCTACACAGGGCTTCTCCTACGAGCAGTACTTC; CDR3aa: CATQGFSYEQYF
j_gene: TRBJ1-2; d_gene: -; v_gene: TRBV5-1; abundance: -; CDR3nt: TGCGCCAGCAGCTTGGTGGCAGGGCGGCGAGATGGCTACACCTTC; CDR3aa: CASSLVAGRRDGYTF